The clone carrying this T cell receptor beta chain appeared many times. The antigen is undetermined. The data were obtained in a study of early T cells in non-severe SARS-CoV-2 infection. Turning to the study itself: It was bulk RNA from unsorted whole blood that was sequenced, and the chains were unpaired.

cDNA molecules, individually, were tagged with unique molecular identifiers. Using its own MiXCR run on the 5' RACE reads, TCRdb lists one record per CDR3 protein. Among approximately 50,000 distinct CDR3 sequences listed, 9.3% were seen once. J gave up 7 bases and V 4 bases, and 19 bases lay outside the gene matches. The CDR3 loop spans 19 amino acids. CDR1 is SGHDN and CDR2 is FVKESK in the germline V gene. Study outcomes and limitations: Missing private and CD4 specificities, VDJdb matching favored anti-spike CD8 responses.

The chain uses TRBV14 and TRBJ1-6, with 7 bases matching TRBD1. The receptor's source is an adult who was a healthcare worker with PCR-confirmed SARS-CoV-2 infection or an uninfected control (not recorded which). The sequenced sample was whole blood. Here the CDR3 reads CASSRRAGGVGGANSPLHF. CDR3 in DNA: TGTGCCAGCAGCCGACGGGCAGGGGGTGTCGGAGGGGCAAATTCACCCCTCCACTTT.